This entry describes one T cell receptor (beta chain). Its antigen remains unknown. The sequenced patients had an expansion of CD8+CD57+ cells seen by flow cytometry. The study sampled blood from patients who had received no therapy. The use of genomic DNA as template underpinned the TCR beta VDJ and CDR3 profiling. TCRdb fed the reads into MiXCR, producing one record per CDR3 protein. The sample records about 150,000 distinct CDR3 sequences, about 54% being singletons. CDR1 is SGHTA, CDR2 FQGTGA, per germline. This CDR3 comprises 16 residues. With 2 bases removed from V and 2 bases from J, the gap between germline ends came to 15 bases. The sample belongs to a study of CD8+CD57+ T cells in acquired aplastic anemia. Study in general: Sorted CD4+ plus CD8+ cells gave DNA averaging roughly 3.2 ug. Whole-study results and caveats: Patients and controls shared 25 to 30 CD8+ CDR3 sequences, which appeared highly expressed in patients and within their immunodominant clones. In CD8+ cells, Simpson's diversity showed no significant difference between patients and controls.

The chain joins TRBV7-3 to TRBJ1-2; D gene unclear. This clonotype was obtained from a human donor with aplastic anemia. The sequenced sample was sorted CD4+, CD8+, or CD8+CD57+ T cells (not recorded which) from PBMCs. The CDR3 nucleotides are TGTGCCAGCAGCTTAGCCCCTTCTAGGGAGAACTATGGCTACACCTTC. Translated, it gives CASSLAPSRENYGYTF. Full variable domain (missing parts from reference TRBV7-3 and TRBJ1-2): GAGVSQTPSNKVTEKGKYVELRCDPISGHTALYWYRQSLGQGPEFLIYFQGTGAADDSGLPNDRFFAVRPEGSVSTLKIQRTERGDSAVYLCASSLAPSRENYGYTFGSGTRLTVV.